This entry lists 3 T cell receptor beta chains sequenced from one sample in a study of cytomegalovirus exposure and HLA in healthy donors. With 60 Vbeta and 13 Jbeta primers, the PCR was carried out. Assay: immunoSEQ multiplex PCR; the TCRdb copy retains only in-frame clones and omits some. The sample includes approximately 120,000 clones, roughly 80% of them seen just once. The sample comprised PBMCs. All receptors come from a man aged 25 to 40 in good health and CMV-seronegative.

The J gene is TRBJ1-4, the V gene TRBV5-6; perhaps TRBD1 as D (5 bases). Germline V gene sequence: CDR1 SGHDT, CDR2 YYEEEE. This CDR3 region has 14 residues. The ends were cut back, 4 bases at V and 7 bases at J, with 14 bases in the middle. DNA for the CDR3: TGTGCCAGCAGCCGAGGTAGCGGGGCTGAAAAACTGTTTTTT. This encodes CASSRGSGAEKLFF.

V usage is TRBV10-3 and J usage is TRBJ2-5; TRBD1 might be the D (6 bases). V was clipped by 6 bases and J by 4 bases, with 12 bases between them. The CDR3 is 13 amino acids. CDR1 is ENHRY, CDR2 SYGVKD, per germline. The CDR3 loop is CAIRRRDTETQYF. CDR3 nucleotide sequence: TGTGCCATCAGGCGCAGGGACACAGAGACCCAGTACTTC.

In this sample, this clone turned up once. V and J are TRBV19 and TRBJ1-5, with 9 nucleotides matching TRBD1. The ends lost 3 bases at V and 6 bases at J; junction bases unmatched: 9. CDR1 is LNHDA and CDR2 is SQIVND in the germline V gene (reference sequence). This CDR3 spans 16 amino acids. The CDR3 sequence: CASSILPGQGAQPQHF. The CDR3 region has the DNA TGTGCCAGTAGTATCCTACCGGGACAGGGCGCTCAGCCCCAGCATTTT. Based on the CDR3 plus reference TRBV19 and TRBJ1-5, the full variable domain is DGGITQSPKYLFRKEGQNVTLSCEQNLNHDAMYWYRQDPGQGLRLIYYSQIVNDFQKGDIAEGYSVSREKKESFPLTVTSAQKNPTAFYLCASSILPGQGAQPQHFGDGTRLSIL.